This T cell receptor beta chain was recovered during a study of blood T cell repertoires in COVID-19. Study background: Acute-phase and convalescent COVID-19 samples originated in the United States, Italy and Spain.

During active infection, Seattle patients enrolled and were then monitored through disease. Trimming took off 5 bases at V and 8 bases at J, with 21 bases between the two ends. The CDR3 sequence is 16 residues long. From germline, CDR1 is SEHNR and CDR2 FQNEAQ (reference sequence). The protocol was immunoSEQ multiplex PCR, while the TCRdb copy is restricted to in-frame clones and leaves out a portion. The repertoire holds approximately 160,000 clones, with about 85% as singletons. The sample taken for sequencing was peripheral blood. The clonotype was recovered from a woman aged 55-70 years with COVID-19, enrolled during active disease. The rearrangement joins TRBV7-9 to TRBJ1-4, with unresolved D. The CDR3 loop reads CASSPMPGVISEKLFF. CDR3 sequence (DNA): TGTGCCAGCAGCCCCATGCCGGGAGTAATATCCGAAAAACTGTTTTTT.